This passage covers 32 T cell receptor beta chains from one sample sequenced in a study of PD-L1 blockade in urothelial cancer. Time point in this sample: pretreatment peripheral blood. Method: immunoSEQ multiplex PCR; TCRdb's copy keeps in-frame clones and lacks some. This sample yields tens of thousands of clones, of which 70% to 90% are seen a single time; around 15% belongs to the top ten. The specimen comprised PBMCs, sampled around atezolizumab (anti-PD-L1) treatment. All receptors come from a man in his fifties or sixties with urothelial cancer.

The gene calls are TRBV9 and TRBJ1-1; possibly TRBD1 for D (6 bases). Germline assignment: CDR1 SGDLS and CDR2 YYNGEE. CDR3 length equals 16 residues. V dropped 2 bases and J dropped 4 bases, with 18 bases sitting between them. The CDR3 region has the DNA TGTGCCAGCAGCGTGGGATGGGGGCAGCCGGGCACTGAAGCTTTCTTT. It encodes CASSVGWGQPGTEAFF. The whole variable domain, filled in from reference TRBV9 and TRBJ1-1, reads DSGVTQTPKHLITATGQRVTLRCSPRSGDLSVYWYQQSLDQGLQFLIQYYNGEERAKGNILERFSAQQFPDLHSELNLSSLELGDSALYFCASSVGWGQPGTEAFFGQGTRLTVV.

On this clone: The junction shows a germline mismatch at one end, possibly a read error. The J gene is TRBJ1-4, the V gene TRBV6-6; D might be TRBD1 (6 bases). Germline V lookup: CDR1 MNHNY, CDR2 SVGAGI (reference sequence). The CDR3 spans 15 residues. The CDR3 DNA sequence: TGTGCCAGCAGATACTACATGGGGGCTCGGGAAAAACTGTTTTTT. Amino acid sequence: CASRYYMGAREKLFF.

The CDR3 sequence is CSVGQGEDQPQHF. CDR3 in DNA: TGCAGCGTTGGACAGGGTGAGGATCAGCCCCAGCATTTT. The V gene is TRBV29-1, the J gene TRBJ1-5, with TRBD1 matching over 7 bases. CDR3 length equals 13 residues. Trimming at V came to 4 bases and at J to 5 bases, leaving 5 bases not matched to a gene. Germline loops: CDR1 SQVTM, CDR2 ANQGSEA.

This chain links TRBV9 with TRBJ2-1, with 9 bases lining up with TRBD2. Per germline, CDR1 SGDLS and CDR2 YYNGEE. The CDR3 covers 15 residues. The J segment lost 7 bases and the V segment lost 0 bases, leaving 5 bases of the junction unmatched. CDR3 coding DNA: TGTGCCAGCAGCGTAGATAGCGGGAGTAATAATGAGCAGTTCTTC. Its translation: CASSVDSGSNNEQFF.

The chain carries TRBV5-1 and TRBJ2-3; perhaps TRBD2 as D (5 bases). Germline assignment: CDR1 SGHRS and CDR2 YFSETQ. This CDR3 region has 17 residues. Trimming took 2 bases from V and 2 from J, leaving 18 bases between them. Written as DNA, the CDR3 is TGCGCCAGCAGCTTATCTGCGTCCAGCGGTTACACAGATACGCAGTATTTT. Protein product: CASSLSASSGYTDTQYF.

As to this clone: Being one base from a much bigger clone, this may be a read error. The J gene is TRBJ2-7, the V gene TRBV30; 7 nucleotides match TRBD1. Looked up from germline, CDR1 is GTSNPN and CDR2 is SVGIG (reference sequence). The V segment lost 1 base and the J segment 3 bases; nucleotides outside the gene matches: 0. This CDR3 has 12 amino acids. The CDR3 DNA sequence: TGTGCCTGGAGTGGACAGGGCTACGAGCAGTACTTC. It is translated as CAWSGQGYEQYF.

The DNA for the CDR3 is TGTGCCATCAGTGAGTGGGGACAGTCCTACGAGCAGTACTTC. Translating it yields CAISEWGQSYEQYF. The rearrangement joins TRBV10-3 to TRBJ2-7, with 7 positions matching TRBD1. V was clipped by 1 base and J by 1 base; unmatched bases: 1. The V gene's germline CDR1 is ENHRY and CDR2 SYGVKD. The CDR3 is 14 amino acids.

Here the CDR3 reads CASSPQTGFGNTIYF. CDR3 sequence (DNA): TGTGCCAGCAGCCCCCAAACAGGGTTTGGAAACACCATATATTTT. V is TRBV7-3 and J is TRBJ1-3, with D tentatively TRBD1 (6 bases). The CDR3 is 15 amino acids. Per the germline V gene, CDR1 is SGHTA and CDR2 is FQGTGA. With 5 bases removed from V and 3 bases from J, the gap between germline ends came to 14 bases.

The CDR3 reads CASSQPPTGGNTEAFF. The CDR3, as DNA: TGCGCCAGCAGCCAACCCCCCACAGGGGGGAACACTGAAGCTTTCTTT. The chain has TRBV4-1 and TRBJ1-1; 8 nucleotides align to TRBD1. The CDR3 sequence is 16 residues long. Per the germline V gene, CDR1 is MGHRA and CDR2 is YSYEKL. J lost 1 base, V lost 2 bases, and 6 bases had no gene match.

This chain links TRBV6-5 with TRBJ1-2, with no clear D. The CDR3 is made up of 14 amino acids. V was pared by 6 bases and J by 2 bases, with 13 bases between. Germline assignment: CDR1 MNHEY and CDR2 SVGAGI. DNA for the CDR3: TGTGCCAGCAGAATAGCGGCCAGCAACTATGGCTACACCTTC. As protein: CASRIAASNYGYTF.

V usage is TRBV20-1 and J usage is TRBJ2-3, with 8 bases matching TRBD2. Germline V gene data show CDR1 as DFQATT and CDR2 as SNEGSKA (reference sequence). This CDR3 region has 11 residues. Trimming took 6 bases from V and 6 from J; bases not matched to a gene: 2. CDR3 protein: CSARLADTQYF. DNA of the CDR3: TGCAGTGCAAGACTAGCGGATACGCAGTATTTT.

The gene calls are TRBV7-2 and TRBJ2-7; 7 bases are shared with TRBD1. There are 14 residues in the CDR3. CDR1 and CDR2 from the germline V gene are SGHTA and FQGNSA. Losses at the gene ends were 0 bases for V and 4 bases for J; bases not matched to a gene: 3. CDR3 DNA: TGTGCCAGCAGCTTAGCGCGACAGGGTTACGAGCAGTACTTC. This sequence encodes CASSLARQGYEQYF.

The rearrangement joins TRBV27 to TRBJ1-2; 12 bases line up with TRBD1. Germline values: CDR1 MNHEY, CDR2 SMNVEV (reference sequence). With 4 bases clipped from V and 8 bases from J, the junction kept 8 bases outside the gene matches. This CDR3 is built from 15 residues. As DNA, the CDR3 is TGTGCCAGCAGTTCCCCGGGACAGGGGGCGGAGGGCTACACCTTC. Translation: CASSSPGQGAEGYTF.

The chain recombines TRBV5-5 with TRBJ2-7; D unresolved. The CDR3 runs to 11 residues. Trimming left V 0 bases short and J 5 bases short, with 3 bases between. CDR1 and CDR2 from the germline V gene are SGHKS and YYEKEE (reference sequence). The CDR3 nucleotides read TGTGCCAGCAGCTTGGAGCACGAGCAGTACTTC. Its protein is CASSLEHEQYF.

In its sample, this clone was seen once. The V gene is TRBV18, the J gene TRBJ2-2, with 14 bases identical to TRBD2. The CDR3 consists of 19 residues. Trimming at V came to 3 bases and at J to 1 base, leaving 7 bases not matched to a gene. CDR1 is KGHSH, CDR2 LQKENI, per germline. In DNA, the CDR3 is TGTGCCAGCTCACCGCGGACTAGCGGGGGGCTACTGAACACCGGGGAGCTGTTTTTT. Its translation: CASSPRTSGGLLNTGELFF.

CDR3 sequence: CSVRQGAGTGELFF. CDR3 DNA sequence: TGCAGCGTAAGACAGGGGGCTGGAACCGGGGAGCTGTTTTTT. The J gene is TRBJ2-2, the V gene TRBV29-1; 10 bases map to TRBD1. CDR1 is SQVTM, CDR2 ANQGSEA, per germline. With V trimmed by 6 bases and J by 5 bases, 6 bases remained unmatched. The CDR3 is 14 residues long.

The genes are TRBV27 and TRBJ1-1; D call uncertain. The ends were cut back, 4 bases at V and 3 bases at J, with 3 bases in the middle. The CDR3 contains 11 residues. Germline lookup yields CDR1 MNHEY and CDR2 SMNVEV (reference sequence). This CDR3 reads CASSSYTEAFF. The CDR3 DNA sequence: TGTGCCAGCAGTTCCTACACTGAAGCTTTCTTT.

This chain connects TRBV9 to TRBJ1-2; 8 positions agree with TRBD1. The CDR3 totals 14 residues. Germline lookup yields CDR1 SGDLS and CDR2 YYNGEE. The J segment lost 3 bases and the V segment lost 6 bases, leaving 7 bases of the junction unmatched. The CDR3 sequence is CASTAGGGDYGYTF. Written as DNA, the CDR3 is TGTGCCAGCACCGCAGGGGGCGGGGACTATGGCTACACCTTC.

This clone was picked up one time. The V gene is TRBV30, the J gene TRBJ1-4, with 7 bases lining up with TRBD1. Germline assignment: CDR1 GTSNPN and CDR2 SVGIG (reference sequence). The CDR3 length is 13 residues. The V and J ends lost 6 bases and 7 bases, in that order; junction bases with no gene match: 8. DNA of the CDR3: TGTGCCTGCCACAGGGGCGTAGCTGAAAAACTGTTTTTT. Protein: CACHRGVAEKLFF.

The chain combines TRBV5-1 with TRBJ1-1; TRBD1 agrees at 7 bases. The junction had 7 bases not matched to a gene; V was cut back by 5 bases and J by 0 bases. The CDR3 length is 15 residues. From germline, CDR1 is SGHRS and CDR2 YFSETQ. This chain's CDR3 is CASRDPTGLNTEAFF. The CDR3 coding sequence is TGCGCCAGCAGAGATCCGACAGGGCTGAACACTGAAGCTTTCTTT.

The V and J genes are TRBV4-3 and TRBJ1-4, with D hard to call. Germline V gene lookup returns CDR1 LGHNA and CDR2 YSLEER. V was clipped by 1 base and J by 0 bases, with 12 bases between them. This CDR3 is built from 17 residues. The CDR3 bases are TGCGCCAGCAGCCAAGGGCGGAGTCATGCAACTAATGAAAAACTGTTTTTT. As protein: CASSQGRSHATNEKLFF.

This clone was observed a handful of times. V and J are TRBV12-5 and TRBJ1-5, with D unclear. The CDR3 runs 16 residues. The germline V gene encodes CDR1 LGHNT and CDR2 FRNRAP. V shed 2 bases and J shed 4 bases, with 15 bases lying between them. The DNA of the CDR3 is TGTGCTAGTGGTTTGTTGGGAGCCCTGGGGAATCAGCCCCAGCATTTT. Translated: CASGLLGALGNQPQHF.

The chain joins TRBV5-4 to TRBJ2-7; 7 bases agree with TRBD1. The CDR3 has 16 amino acids. V was clipped by 0 bases and J by 2 bases; unmatched bases: 8. Germline-derived CDR1 and CDR2 are SGHNT and YYREEE (reference sequence). The CDR3 spells CASSLGRGLNAYEQYF. The CDR3 DNA is TGTGCCAGCAGCTTGGGTAGGGGGCTAAATGCCTACGAGCAGTACTTC.

The genes are TRBV4-3 and TRBJ1-1; TRBD1 aligns across 8 bases. V was clipped by 2 bases and J by 10 bases; unmatched bases: 9. The germline V gene has CDR1 LGHNA and CDR2 YSLEER. There are 14 residues in the CDR3. CDR3 in DNA: TGCGCCAGCAGCCAAAGGACAGGGTACGTACTAGCTTTCTTT. As protein: CASSQRTGYVLAFF.

The chain employs TRBV11-3 and TRBJ2-7, with 8 bases matching TRBD2. With V trimmed by 1 base and J by 4 bases, 6 bases remained unmatched. The CDR3 is 15 amino acids. Germline CDR1 SGHNT, CDR2 YENEEA. The CDR3 reads CASSLADSGAYEQYF. CDR3 nucleotide sequence: TGTGCCAGCAGCTTAGCGGATAGCGGGGCGTACGAGCAGTACTTC.

The chain carries TRBV4-3 and TRBJ2-7; TRBD2 matches 8 bases. Germline values: CDR1 LGHNA, CDR2 YSLEER. Trimming took 4 bases from V and 4 from J; bases not matched to a gene: 6. This CDR3 spans 14 amino acids. CDR3 residues: CASSPGGAGYEQYF. CDR3 bases: TGCGCCAGCAGCCCCGGGGGGGCGGGGTACGAGCAGTACTTC.

The chain has TRBV5-4 and TRBJ2-4; TRBD2 might be the D (7 bases). The CDR3 has 17 amino acids. The ends were cut back, 0 bases at V and 0 bases at J, with 13 bases in the middle. Germline V gene data show CDR1 as SGHNT and CDR2 as YYREEE (reference sequence). The CDR3 coding sequence is TGTGCCAGCAGCTTGGGGGAGGGGACACTAGCCAAAAACATTCAGTACTTC. Translation gives CASSLGEGTLAKNIQYF.

This chain connects TRBV4-3 to TRBJ2-2; 7 bases fit TRBD2. CDR1 and CDR2 from the germline V gene are LGHNA and YSLEER. The CDR3 has 15 residues. J was trimmed by 10 bases and V by 0 bases; bases with no gene match: 8. The CDR3 nucleotides are TGCGCCAGCAGCCAAGATCGCGGGAGTGGTGAGGAGCTGTTTTTT. Its protein product is CASSQDRGSGEELFF.

The rearrangement links TRBV5-1 to TRBJ2-7, with D perhaps TRBD1 (6 bases). The V gene lost 4 bases and the J gene lost 5 bases, with 13 bases spanning the gap. CDR1 is SGHRS and CDR2 is YFSETQ in the germline V gene. This CDR3 has 13 residues. The CDR3 protein is CASSPQGRDEQYF. The CDR3 DNA reads as TGCGCCAGCAGCCCCCAGGGGCGGGACGAGCAGTACTTC.

The chain links TRBV7-2 to TRBJ1-5, with 11 bases fitting TRBD1. The germline gives CDR1 SGHTA, CDR2 FQGNSA. This CDR3 comprises 15 residues. After removal of 6 bases from V and 15 bases from J, the junction contained 16 bases not matched to a gene. The CDR3 nucleotides are TGTGCCAGCAGTCCGGCGGTGGGACAGGGGGAGCGTGGGCATTTT. Translating gives CASSPAVGQGERGHF.

This rearrangement joins TRBV30 to TRBJ1-1; D ambiguous. Germline V gene lookup returns CDR1 GTSNPN and CDR2 SVGIG (reference sequence). V lost 1 base, J lost 1 base, and 7 bases lay in between. The length of the CDR3 is 13 residues. CDR3 loop: CAWSEQQNTEAFF. DNA of the CDR3: TGTGCCTGGAGTGAACAGCAGAACACTGAAGCTTTCTTT.

This chain connects TRBV18 to TRBJ1-2; 11 bases map to TRBD1. V lost 6 bases and J lost 7; bases outside the gene matches: 13. CDR3 size: 16 residues. CDR1 is KGHSH and CDR2 is LQKENI in the germline V gene. This CDR3 is CASSQHPPGQGGGYTF. The CDR3 nucleotides read TGTGCCAGCTCTCAACATCCCCCGGGACAGGGGGGTGGCTACACCTTC.